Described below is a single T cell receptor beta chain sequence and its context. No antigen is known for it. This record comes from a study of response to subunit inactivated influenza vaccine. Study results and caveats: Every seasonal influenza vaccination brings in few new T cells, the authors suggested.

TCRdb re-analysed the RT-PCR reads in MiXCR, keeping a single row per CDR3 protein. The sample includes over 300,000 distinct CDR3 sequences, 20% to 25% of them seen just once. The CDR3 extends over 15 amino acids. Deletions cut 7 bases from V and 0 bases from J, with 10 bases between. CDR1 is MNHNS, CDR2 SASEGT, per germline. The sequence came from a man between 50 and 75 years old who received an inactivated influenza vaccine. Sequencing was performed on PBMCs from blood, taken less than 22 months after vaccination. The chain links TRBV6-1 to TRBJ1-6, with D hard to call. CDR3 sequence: CASKTGTSYNSPLHF. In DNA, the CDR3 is TGTGCCAGCAAGACCGGAACCTCCTATAATTCACCCCTCCACTTT.